A single sample gave rise to the 20 T cell receptor beta chains below, sequenced in a study of early T cells in non-severe SARS-CoV-2 infection. TCRdb reprocessed the 5' RACE reads via MiXCR and lists one record per CDR3 protein. Among fewer than 85,000 distinct CDR3 sequences listed, about 12% were seen once. Sequenced input: whole blood. The receptors come from an adult who was a healthcare worker with PCR-confirmed SARS-CoV-2 infection or an uninfected control (not recorded which).

This clonotype has only a few counts. This chain uses TRBV7-8 with TRBJ1-1; possibly TRBD1 for D (5 bases). V was cut by 6 bases and J by 0 bases, with 14 bases left in between. Germline values: CDR1 SGHVS, CDR2 FQNEAQ. CDR3 size: 15 residues. The CDR3, as DNA: TGTGCCAGCAGGCCTAGGGCAGGGTTGAACACTGAAGCTTTCTTT. Protein product: CASRPRAGLNTEAFF.

This clonotype was recorded many times. This sequence joins TRBV5-4 and TRBJ2-2; the match to TRBD1 covers 9 bases. The CDR3 is made up of 18 amino acids. Unmatched junction bases numbered 9, after V lost 2 bases and J lost 1 base. Germline V gene sequence: CDR1 SGHNT, CDR2 YYREEE (reference sequence). The CDR3 protein is CASSLSLWGQGNTGELFF. The CDR3 nucleotides are TGTGCCAGCAGCTTATCCCTTTGGGGACAGGGGAACACCGGGGAGCTGTTTTTT.

Comments on this clonotype: The germline gene is not matched at one end of the junction; a read error may be the cause. V and J are TRBV6-1 and TRBJ1-5, with TRBD1 matching 8 bases. Germline CDR1 MNHNS, CDR2 SASEGT. The CDR3 sequence is 13 residues long. The DNA for the CDR3 is TGTGCCAGCAGGGAAGGACAGGGTCAGCCCCAGCATTTT. Translating it yields CASREGQGQPQHF.

This chain uses TRBV3-1 with TRBJ2-7; D might be TRBD1 (5 bases). V lost 0 bases to trimming and J lost 4 bases, with 10 bases between them. Germline V CDR1 and CDR2: LGHDT, YNNKEL (reference sequence). The CDR3 has 14 residues. CDR3 loop: CASSQEFRTYEQYF. CDR3 DNA: TGTGCCAGCAGCCAAGAATTTCGGACATACGAGCAGTACTTC.

This clonotype occurred many times. J is TRBJ2-3 and V is TRBV6-5; 8 bases are shared with TRBD2. Germline V gene sequence: CDR1 MNHEY, CDR2 SVGAGI. V was pared by 2 bases and J by 0 bases, with 4 bases of the junction left unmatched. There are 16 residues in the CDR3. The CDR3 here is CASSYRSSGSTDTQYF. In nucleotides, the CDR3 is TGTGCCAGCAGTTACAGGTCTAGCGGGAGCACAGATACGCAGTATTTT.

This rearrangement joins TRBV7-8 to TRBJ2-2; D is uncertain. V was pared by 3 bases and J by 2 bases, with 4 bases between. The CDR3 consists of 13 residues. Germline CDR1 and CDR2: SGHVS and FQNEAQ. The CDR3 is CASSFYNTGELFF. CDR3 nucleotides: TGTGCCAGCAGCTTCTATAACACCGGGGAGCTGTTTTTT.

Only a few counts were recorded for this clonotype. This chain links TRBV20-1 with TRBJ2-7; D is undetermined. CDR3 length: 14 amino acids. Germline values: CDR1 DFQATT, CDR2 SNEGSKA (reference sequence). V was shortened by 5 bases and J by 9 bases, with 23 bases between the two germline ends. CDR3 nucleotides: TGCAGTGCTGTCCCCCGGTCCGCCGGGCAGGCGCAGTACTTC. This translates into CSAVPRSAGQAQYF.

This clonotype was detected ten times or more. The J gene is TRBJ1-2, the V gene TRBV29-1; D unresolved. Trimming cost V 3 bases and J 13 bases, with 18 bases left between them. Germline lookup yields CDR1 SQVTM and CDR2 ANQGSEA. CDR3 length: 12 amino acids. The CDR3 nucleotides read TGCAGCGTTGAGGGCTCGGGCTCCCGGATCACCTTC. It encodes CSVEGSGSRITF. Drawing the rest from reference TRBV29-1 and TRBJ1-2, the complete variable domain is SAVISQKPSRDICQRGTSLTIQCQVDSQVTMMFWYRQQPGQSLTLIATANQGSEATYESGFVIDKFPISRPNLTFSTLTVSNMSPEDSSIYLCSVEGSGSRITFGSGTRLTVV.

V and J are TRBV28 and TRBJ2-7, with 9 bases that match TRBD2. Looked up from germline, CDR1 is MDHEN and CDR2 is SYDVKM. After removal of 6 bases from V and 3 bases from J, the junction contained 9 bases not matched to a gene. The CDR3 totals 15 residues. As DNA, the CDR3 is TGTGCCAGCAGGGGAAGCGGGAGGCCCCACTACGAGCAGTACTTC. Protein product: CASRGSGRPHYEQYF.

The V gene is TRBV20-1, the J gene TRBJ2-1, with 12 bases fitting TRBD2. V lost 7 bases and J lost 9; bases outside the gene matches: 13. This CDR3 contains 15 residues. Germline CDR1 and CDR2: DFQATT and SNEGSKA (reference sequence). The CDR3 protein is CSGTSGKNLAGEQFF. Here the CDR3 DNA reads TGCAGTGGGACTAGCGGGAAGAATCTGGCCGGTGAGCAGTTCTTC.

This clonotype was observed a handful of times. The chain has TRBV9 and TRBJ1-1; D possibly corresponds to TRBD1 (5 bases). The CDR3 is made up of 14 amino acids. CDR1 and CDR2 (germline): SGDLS, YYNGEE. V dropped 0 bases and J dropped 1 base, with 7 bases sitting between them. CDR3 in DNA: TGTGCCAGCAGCGTAGGACAGACGAACACTGAAGCTTTCTTT. It codes for CASSVGQTNTEAFF.

V usage is TRBV28 and J usage is TRBJ1-2, with D hard to call. CDR1 is MDHEN and CDR2 is SYDVKM in the germline V gene. CDR3 length: 13 amino acids. V was shortened by 7 bases and J by 5 bases, with 14 bases between the two germline ends. CDR3 sequence: CASTPSQRYGYTF. For the CDR3, the DNA is TGTGCCAGCACCCCCTCCCAGAGGTATGGCTACACCTTC.

The chain uses TRBV3-1 and TRBJ2-1; the match to TRBD2 covers 7 bases. V shed 4 bases and J 7 bases; nucleotides not matched to a gene: 7. This CDR3 comprises 14 residues. In germline, CDR1 is LGHDT, CDR2 YNNKEL (reference sequence). CDR3 loop: CASSPPGRVNEQFF. CDR3 in DNA: TGTGCCAGCAGCCCGCCAGGGAGGGTAAATGAGCAGTTCTTC.

This clonotype was found a few times. The gene calls are TRBV2 and TRBJ2-7; no clear D. Germline assignment: CDR1 SNHLY and CDR2 FYNNEI. V gave up 7 bases and J gave up 2 bases, with 9 bases separating them. The CDR3 sequence is 12 residues long. The CDR3 coding sequence is TGTGCCAGCAAAAAGATCGCCTACGAGCAGTACTTC. Its protein is CASKKIAYEQYF.

The chain carries TRBV3-1 and TRBJ2-5, with 13 bases lining up with TRBD2. V trimming: 4 bases; J trimming: 5 bases; junction bases outside the gene matches: 4. The CDR3 is 15 residues long. From germline, CDR1 is LGHDT and CDR2 YNNKEL (reference sequence). The CDR3: CASSRRTSGGETQYF. For the CDR3, the DNA is TGTGCCAGCAGCCGCCGGACTAGCGGGGGTGAGACCCAGTACTTC.

The chain combines TRBV3-1 with TRBJ1-4, with 10 positions matching TRBD1. CDR3 length: 16 amino acids. V was pared by 2 bases and J by 4 bases, with 4 bases of the junction left unmatched. CDR1 is LGHDT, CDR2 YNNKEL, per germline (reference sequence). CDR3: CASSQKGTGVNEKLFF. CDR3 bases: TGTGCCAGCAGCCAAAAAGGGACAGGGGTTAATGAAAAACTGTTTTTT.

The V and J genes are TRBV7-9 and TRBJ1-1; tentative D call: TRBD1 (6 bases). Deletions cut 5 bases from V and 0 bases from J, with 13 bases between. The CDR3 extends over 15 amino acids. Germline loops: CDR1 SEHNR, CDR2 FQNEAQ (reference sequence). The CDR3 spells CASSPWDTLNTEAFF. The CDR3 nucleotides are TGTGCCAGCAGCCCCTGGGACACCTTGAACACTGAAGCTTTCTTT.

The rearrangement joins TRBV5-8 to TRBJ1-2, with 7 bases fitting TRBD1. Germline assignment: CDR1 SGHTS and CDR2 YDEGEE. J gave up 13 bases and V 4 bases, and 10 bases lay outside the gene matches. The CDR3 covers 12 residues. DNA of the CDR3: TGTGCCAGCAGCAGATGGACAGGCCGCTTCACCTTC. Its translation: CASSRWTGRFTF.

The V call is TRBV29-1, the J call TRBJ1-3; a weak D match, TRBD1 (6 bases). This CDR3 comprises 13 residues. V was pared by 7 bases and J by 4 bases, with 14 bases between. Germline lookup yields CDR1 SQVTM and CDR2 ANQGSEA. The CDR3 sequence is CSALGQRGNTIYF. The CDR3 bases are TGCAGCGCCCTAGGACAGCGCGGAAACACCATATATTTT.

This chain links TRBV18 with TRBJ2-5; D gene uncertain. CDR1 KGHSH and CDR2 LQKENI come from the germline V gene. The ends were cut back, 0 bases at V and 2 bases at J, with 10 bases in the middle. CDR3 length: 15 residues. The CDR3 DNA follows: TGTGCCAGCTCACCACCGGGTCGGAAGCAAGAGACCCAGTACTTC. Amino acids: CASSPPGRKQETQYF.